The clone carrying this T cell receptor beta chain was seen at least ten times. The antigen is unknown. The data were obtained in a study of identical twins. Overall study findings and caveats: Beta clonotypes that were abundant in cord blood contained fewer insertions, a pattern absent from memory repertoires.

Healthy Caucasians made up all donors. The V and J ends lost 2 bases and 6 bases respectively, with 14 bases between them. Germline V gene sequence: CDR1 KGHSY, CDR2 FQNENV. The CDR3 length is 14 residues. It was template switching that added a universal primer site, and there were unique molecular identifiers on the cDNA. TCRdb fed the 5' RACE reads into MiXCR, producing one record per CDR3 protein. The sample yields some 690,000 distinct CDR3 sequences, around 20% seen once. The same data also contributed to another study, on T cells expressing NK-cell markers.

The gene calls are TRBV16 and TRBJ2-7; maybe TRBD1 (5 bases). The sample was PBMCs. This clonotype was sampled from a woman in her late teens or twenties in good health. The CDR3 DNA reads TGTGCCAGCAGCCAAAGGCAGGGTCAGGCCGAGCAGTACTTC. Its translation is CASSQRQGQAEQYF.